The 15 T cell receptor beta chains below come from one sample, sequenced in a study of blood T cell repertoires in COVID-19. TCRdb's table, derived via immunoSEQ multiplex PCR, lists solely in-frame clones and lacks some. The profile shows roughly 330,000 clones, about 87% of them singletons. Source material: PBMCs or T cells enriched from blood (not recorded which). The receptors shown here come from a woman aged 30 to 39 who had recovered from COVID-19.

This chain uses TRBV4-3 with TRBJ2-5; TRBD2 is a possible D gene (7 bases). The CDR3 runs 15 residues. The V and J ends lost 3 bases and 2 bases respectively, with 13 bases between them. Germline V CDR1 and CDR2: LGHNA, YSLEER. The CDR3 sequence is CASSQGGGLQETQYF. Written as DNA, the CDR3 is TGCGCCAGCAGCCAGGGAGGGGGGCTGCAAGAGACCCAGTACTTC.

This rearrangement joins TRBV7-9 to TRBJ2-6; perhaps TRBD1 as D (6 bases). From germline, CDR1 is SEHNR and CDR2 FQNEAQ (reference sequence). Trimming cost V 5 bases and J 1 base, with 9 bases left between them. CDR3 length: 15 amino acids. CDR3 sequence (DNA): TGTGCCAGCAGCCTTGGGACATCTGGGGCCAACGTCCTGACTTTC. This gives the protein CASSLGTSGANVLTF.

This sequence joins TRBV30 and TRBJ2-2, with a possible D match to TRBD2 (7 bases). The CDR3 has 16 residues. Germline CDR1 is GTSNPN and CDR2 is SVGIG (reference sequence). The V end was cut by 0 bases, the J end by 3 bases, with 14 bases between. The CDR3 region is CAWSVRGGGYTGELFF. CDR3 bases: TGTGCCTGGAGTGTTCGGGGAGGGGGGTACACCGGGGAGCTGTTTTTT. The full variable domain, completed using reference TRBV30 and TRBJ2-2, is SQTIHQWPATLVQPVGSPLSLECTVEGTSNPNLYWYRQAAGRGLQLLFYSVGIGQISSEVPQNLSASRPQDRQFILSSKKLLLSDSGFYLCAWSVRGGGYTGELFFGEGSRLTVL.

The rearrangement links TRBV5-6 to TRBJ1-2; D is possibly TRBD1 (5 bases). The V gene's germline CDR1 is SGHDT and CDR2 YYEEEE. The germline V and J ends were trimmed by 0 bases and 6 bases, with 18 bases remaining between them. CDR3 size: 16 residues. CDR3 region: CASSLVLAAGTNGYTF. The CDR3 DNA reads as TGTGCCAGCAGCTTGGTCCTCGCAGCAGGGACTAATGGCTACACCTTC.

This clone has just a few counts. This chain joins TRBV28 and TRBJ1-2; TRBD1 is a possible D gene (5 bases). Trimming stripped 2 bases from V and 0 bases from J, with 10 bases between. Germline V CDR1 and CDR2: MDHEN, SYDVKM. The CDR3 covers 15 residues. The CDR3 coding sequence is TGTGCCAGCAGTTTAATCGGGGGAGCTAACTATGGCTACACCTTC. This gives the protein CASSLIGGANYGYTF.

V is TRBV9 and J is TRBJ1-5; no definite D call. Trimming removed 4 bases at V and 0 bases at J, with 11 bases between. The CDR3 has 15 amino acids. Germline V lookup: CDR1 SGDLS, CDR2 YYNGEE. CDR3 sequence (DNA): TGTGCCAGCAGCCAGACGGGGTATAGCAATCAGCCCCAGCATTTT. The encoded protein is CASSQTGYSNQPQHF.

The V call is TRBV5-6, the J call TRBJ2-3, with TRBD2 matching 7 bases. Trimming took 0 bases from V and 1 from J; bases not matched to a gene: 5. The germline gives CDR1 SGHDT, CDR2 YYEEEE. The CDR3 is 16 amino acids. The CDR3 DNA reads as TGTGCCAGCAGCTTGGGATCGGGGGGAGGCACAGATACGCAGTATTTT. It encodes CASSLGSGGGTDTQYF.

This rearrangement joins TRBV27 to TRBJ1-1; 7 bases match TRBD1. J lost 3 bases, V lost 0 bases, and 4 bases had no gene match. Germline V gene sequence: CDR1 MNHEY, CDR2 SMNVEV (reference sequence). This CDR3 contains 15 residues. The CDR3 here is CASSLSNRGYTEAFF. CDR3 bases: TGTGCCAGCAGTTTATCGAACAGGGGCTACACTGAAGCTTTCTTT.

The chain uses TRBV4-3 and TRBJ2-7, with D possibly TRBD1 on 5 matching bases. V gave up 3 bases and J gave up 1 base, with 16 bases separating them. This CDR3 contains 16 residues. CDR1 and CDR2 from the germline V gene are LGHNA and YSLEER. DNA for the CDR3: TGCGCCAGCAGCCATAACCTACGGAAGGGGTCCTACGAGCAGTACTTC. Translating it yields CASSHNLRKGSYEQYF.

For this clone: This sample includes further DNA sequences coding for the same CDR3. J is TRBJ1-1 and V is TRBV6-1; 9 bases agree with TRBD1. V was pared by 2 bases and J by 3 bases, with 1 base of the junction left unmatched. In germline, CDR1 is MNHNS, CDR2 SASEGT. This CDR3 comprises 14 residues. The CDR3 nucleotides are TGTGCCAGCAGTGAAAGACAGGGGGACACTGAAGCTTTCTTT. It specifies CASSERQGDTEAFF.

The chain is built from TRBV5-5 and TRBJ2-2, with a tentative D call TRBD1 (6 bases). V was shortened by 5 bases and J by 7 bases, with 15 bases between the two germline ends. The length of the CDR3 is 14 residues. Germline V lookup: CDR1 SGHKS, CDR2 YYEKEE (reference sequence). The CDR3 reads CASSYTPGVGELFF. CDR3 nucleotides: TGTGCCAGCAGTTACACGCCAGGGGTCGGGGAGCTGTTTTTT.

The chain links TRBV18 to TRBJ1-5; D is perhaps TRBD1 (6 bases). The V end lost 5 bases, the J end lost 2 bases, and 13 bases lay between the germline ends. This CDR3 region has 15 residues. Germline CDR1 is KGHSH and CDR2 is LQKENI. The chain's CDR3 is CASSLQGPGNQPQHF. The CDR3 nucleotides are TGTGCCAGCTCATTGCAGGGGCCTGGCAATCAGCCCCAGCATTTT.

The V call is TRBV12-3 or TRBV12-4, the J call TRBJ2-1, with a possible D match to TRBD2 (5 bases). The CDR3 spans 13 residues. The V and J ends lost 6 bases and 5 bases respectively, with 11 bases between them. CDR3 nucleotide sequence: TGTGCCAGCAGCCCTAGTAGCGACAATGAGCAGTTCTTC. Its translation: CASSPSSDNEQFF.

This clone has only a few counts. Here the CDR3 reads CASTRSGGNNEQFF. CDR3 bases: TGTGCCAGCACCCGTAGCGGTGGAAACAATGAGCAGTTCTTC. The genes are TRBV7-9 and TRBJ2-1; maybe TRBD2 (6 bases). The V gene's germline CDR1 is SEHNR and CDR2 FQNEAQ (reference sequence). There are 14 residues in the CDR3. V was clipped by 7 bases and J by 5 bases, with 15 bases between them.

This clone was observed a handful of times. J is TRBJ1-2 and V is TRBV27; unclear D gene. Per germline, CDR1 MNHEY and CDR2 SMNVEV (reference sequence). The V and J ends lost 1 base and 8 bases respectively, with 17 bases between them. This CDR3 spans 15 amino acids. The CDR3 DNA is TGTGCCAGCAGTTTATACTACAGTCCCCCGGGGGGCTACACCTTC. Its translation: CASSLYYSPPGGYTF.